This note documents a single TCR beta chain sequence. Some clones are missing from TCRdb's copy, which holds only in-frame ones; the method was immunoSEQ multiplex PCR. The sample gives approximately 210,000 clones, 82% of which show up once; approximately 4% is in the top ten. This specimen belongs to a study of blood T cell repertoires in COVID-19. Losses at the gene ends were 8 bases for V and 2 bases for J; bases not matched to a gene: 5. CDR1 and CDR2 (germline): LNHDA, SQIVND (reference sequence). The CDR3 consists of 15 residues. This sequence originates from a woman older than 75 with acute or convalescent COVID-19. This sequence joins TRBV19 and TRBJ2-6; 8 bases match TRBD1. The material sequenced was peripheral blood. The CDR3 coding sequence is TGTGCCAGTTCATCACAGGGGGCTGGGGCCAACGTCCTGACTTTC. Translating gives CASSSQGAGANVLTF.